Following are 9 T cell receptor beta chains from one sample sequenced in a study of molecular identifiers for immune sequencing clone quantification. TCRdb called the PCR reads again in MiXCR, with one record for every CDR3 protein. The sample yields about 640,000 distinct CDR3 sequences, 20% seen once. Source material: naive CD8+ T cells from blood, with Jurkat cell RNA spiked in. Subset given: FACS-sorted CD8+CD4-CCR7+CD45RA+ naive T cells. The receptors were gathered from a human donor in good health. Some libraries in this study had Jurkat cell RNA spiked in.

This clonotype was found many times. The chain couples TRBV28 to TRBJ2-5; 8 nucleotides agree with TRBD1. V dropped 1 base and J dropped 4; count of bases not matched to a gene: 8. The CDR3 runs to 16 residues. In germline, CDR1 is MDHEN, CDR2 SYDVKM. The CDR3 loop reads CASSLSPRGLGETQYF. The CDR3 DNA reads as TGTGCCAGCAGTTTATCCCCCAGGGGGCTAGGAGAGACCCAGTACTTC.

This clonotype was detected once. The chain joins TRBV25-1 to TRBJ2-1; D is uncertain. Trimming left V 1 base short and J 13 bases short, with 14 bases between. The CDR3 length is 13 residues. Germline V CDR1 and CDR2: MGHDK, SYGVNS. The CDR3 DNA is TGTGCCAGCAGTGAATTTGGGTTCAGTGATCAGTTCTTC. Amino acid sequence: CASSEFGFSDQFF. Supplemented by reference TRBV25-1 and TRBJ2-1, the full variable domain reads EADIYQTPRYLVIGTGKKITLECSQTMGHDKMYWYQQDPGMELHLIHYSYGVNSTEKGDLSSESTVSRIRTEHFPLTLESARPSHTSQYLCASSEFGFSDQFFGPGTRLTVL.

On this clonotype: The junction departs from germline at one end; a sequencing error may be responsible. The V and J genes are TRBV12-3 or TRBV12-4 and TRBJ1-5, with 9 bases fitting TRBD1. This CDR3 spans 13 amino acids. Written as DNA, the CDR3 is TGTGCCAGCAGTGGACAGGGGAATCAGCCCCCGCATTTT. Its translation is CASSGQGNQPPHF.

This clonotype was counted a few times. The rearrangement links TRBV2 to TRBJ2-7, with 7 bases fitting TRBD1. CDR1 and CDR2 from the germline V gene are SNHLY and FYNNEI. The CDR3 is 16 amino acids. Trimming removed 5 bases from V and 3 bases from J; junction bases left unmatched: 13. CDR3 residues: CASSLGRQGPNYEQYF. The CDR3 DNA is TGTGCCAGCAGTCTGGGACGACAGGGCCCAAACTACGAGCAGTACTTC.

The chain couples TRBV12-3 or TRBV12-4 to TRBJ1-2; 7 bases match TRBD1. V was pared by 6 bases and J by 4 bases, with 8 bases of the junction left unmatched. This CDR3 spans 14 amino acids. The CDR3 loop is CASSPRQGLYGYTF. The CDR3 nucleotides are TGTGCCAGCAGCCCACGACAGGGACTCTATGGCTACACCTTC.

This clonotype was seen many times. V is TRBV12-3 or TRBV12-4 and J is TRBJ2-3; 10 nucleotides align to TRBD2. Trimming removed 2 bases from V and 1 base from J; junction bases left unmatched: 9. This CDR3 spans 18 amino acids. The CDR3 sequence: CASSLPPPSGGGTDTQYF. CDR3 bases: TGTGCCAGCAGTTTACCGCCCCCTAGCGGGGGTGGCACAGATACGCAGTATTTT.

The chain carries TRBV18 and TRBJ1-4; D is ambiguous. Deletions cut 6 bases from V and 10 bases from J, with 18 bases between. Germline CDR1 KGHSH, CDR2 LQKENI. The CDR3 consists of 14 residues. The CDR3: CASSLRAVDGKLFF. The CDR3 DNA reads TGTGCCAGCTCTCTCCGGGCCGTGGATGGAAAACTGTTTTTT.

This clonotype was detected ten times or more. V and J are TRBV9 and TRBJ2-1; 7 nucleotides agree with TRBD2. The germline V gene has CDR1 SGDLS and CDR2 YYNGEE. Losses at the gene ends were 4 bases for V and 8 bases for J; bases not matched to a gene: 12. The CDR3 is 15 residues long. CDR3 DNA sequence: TGTGCCAGCAGCTTTAGCGGGTCCGGGTTCTATGAGCAGTTCTTC. As protein: CASSFSGSGFYEQFF.

The genes are TRBV4-1 and TRBJ2-7, with D perhaps given as TRBD1 or TRBD2 (5 bases each). The CDR3 contains 15 residues. V was pared by 1 base and J by 2 bases, with 12 bases between. Germline CDR1 is MGHRA and CDR2 is YSYEKL. Here the CDR3 DNA reads TGCGCCAGCAGCCAAGTAGCGCAGGGCACCTACGAGCAGTACTTC. As protein: CASSQVAQGTYEQYF.